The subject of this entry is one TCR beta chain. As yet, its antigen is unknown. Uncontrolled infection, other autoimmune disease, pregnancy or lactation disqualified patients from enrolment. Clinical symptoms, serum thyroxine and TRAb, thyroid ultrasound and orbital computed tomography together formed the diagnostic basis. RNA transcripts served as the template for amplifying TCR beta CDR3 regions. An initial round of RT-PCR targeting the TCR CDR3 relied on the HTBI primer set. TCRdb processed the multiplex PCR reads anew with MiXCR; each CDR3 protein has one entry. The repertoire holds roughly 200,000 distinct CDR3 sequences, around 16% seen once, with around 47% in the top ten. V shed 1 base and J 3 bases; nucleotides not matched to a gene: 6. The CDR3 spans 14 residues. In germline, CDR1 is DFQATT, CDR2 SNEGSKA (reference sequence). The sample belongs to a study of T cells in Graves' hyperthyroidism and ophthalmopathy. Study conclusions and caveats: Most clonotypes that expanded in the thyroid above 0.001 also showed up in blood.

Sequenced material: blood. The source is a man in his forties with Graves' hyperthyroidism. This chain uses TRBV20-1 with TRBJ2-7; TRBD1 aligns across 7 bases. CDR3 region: CSARGRRGSYEQYF. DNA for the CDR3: TGCAGTGCTAGAGGCCGCAGGGGGAGCTACGAGCAGTACTTC.